This T cell receptor beta chain was recorded in a study of cytomegalovirus exposure and HLA in healthy donors. Study observations and caveats: In vitro work confirmed that three CMV-associated chains recognize CMV antigens.

Vbeta (60) and Jbeta (13) primers were used in the PCR. Here immunoSEQ multiplex PCR was the method, and the copy in TCRdb shows in-frame clones only, minus some. The data show about 170,000 clones, roughly 73% seen once. V lost 7 bases to trimming and J lost 7 bases; unmatched junction nucleotides: 7. Per germline, CDR1 MNHNS and CDR2 SASEGT. The CDR3 sequence is 13 residues long. Concerning this clone itself: The antigen is undetermined.

The sample taken for sequencing was PBMCs. The clonotype originates from a female donor in good health and CMV-seronegative. The chain carries TRBV6-1 and TRBJ1-5; 7 bases align to TRBD1. The CDR3 loop is CASMSTGAQPQHF. The DNA of the CDR3 is TGTGCCAGCATGTCTACAGGGGCCCAGCCCCAGCATTTT.